This T cell receptor (beta chain) derives from a study of T-cell reconstitution after alpha-beta-depleted transplantation in children. Study findings and constraints: By one year post-transplant, T-cell counts and diversity largely arose from T cells that were newly produced. Day-60 TCRbeta diversity that was high in some patients was derived from surviving recipient T cells and thymic progenitors. Reportedly, alpha-beta T cells present about two months post-transplant originated from several hundred expanded clones of graft origin.

TCRbeta library construction was performed incorporating unique molecular identifiers. TCRdb passed the PCR reads through MiXCR, listing each CDR3 protein once. The table includes around 270,000 distinct CDR3 sequences, around 10% detected once. This clonotype was recorded many times. Its cognate antigen is unknown. The CDR3 covers 13 residues. The germline V and J ends were trimmed by 6 bases and 3 bases, with 10 bases remaining between them. This chain links TRBV12-3 or TRBV12-4 with TRBJ2-3, with D hard to call. Material: PBMCs, obtained before TCRalphabeta/CD19-depleted stem cell transplant. This clonotype originated in a boy under two years old with acute myeloid leukemia, due to receive a stem cell transplant. CDR3 bases: TGTGCCAGCAGCCGACGGATGACAGATACGCAGTATTTT. It yields the protein CASSRRMTDTQYF.